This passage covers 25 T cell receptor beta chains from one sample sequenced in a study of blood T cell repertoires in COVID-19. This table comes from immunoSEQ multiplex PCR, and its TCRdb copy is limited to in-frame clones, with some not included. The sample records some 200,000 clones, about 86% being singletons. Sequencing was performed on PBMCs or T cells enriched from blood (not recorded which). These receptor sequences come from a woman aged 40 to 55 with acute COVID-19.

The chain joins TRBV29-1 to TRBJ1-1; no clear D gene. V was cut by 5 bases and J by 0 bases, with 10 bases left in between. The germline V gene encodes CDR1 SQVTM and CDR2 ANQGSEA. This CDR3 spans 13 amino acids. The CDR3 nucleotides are TGCAGCGTTAGGTTCGGGGTGAACACTGAAGCTTTCTTT. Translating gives CSVRFGVNTEAFF.

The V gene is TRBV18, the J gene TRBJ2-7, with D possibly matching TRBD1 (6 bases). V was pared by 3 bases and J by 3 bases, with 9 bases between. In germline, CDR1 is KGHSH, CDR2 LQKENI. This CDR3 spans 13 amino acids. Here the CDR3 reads CASSPRTDYEQYF. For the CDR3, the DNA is TGTGCCAGCTCACCGCGGACAGACTACGAGCAGTACTTC.

CDR3 nucleotides: TGTGCCAGCAGCGAACTAGCGAAACGGAACACCGGGGAGCTGTTTTTT. Its protein is CASSELAKRNTGELFF. The rearrangement uses TRBV6-2 or TRBV6-3 and TRBJ2-2, with 7 positions matching TRBD2. Per germline, CDR1 MNHEY and CDR2 SVGEGT. V lost 6 bases, J lost 1 base, and 8 bases stayed unmatched. The CDR3 sequence is 16 residues long.

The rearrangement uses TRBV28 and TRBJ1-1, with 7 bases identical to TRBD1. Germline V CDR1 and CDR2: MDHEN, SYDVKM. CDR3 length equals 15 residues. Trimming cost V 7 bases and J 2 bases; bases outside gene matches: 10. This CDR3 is CASIPGGTANTEAFF. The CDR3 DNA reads TGTGCCAGCATTCCCGGAGGGACAGCCAACACTGAAGCTTTCTTT.

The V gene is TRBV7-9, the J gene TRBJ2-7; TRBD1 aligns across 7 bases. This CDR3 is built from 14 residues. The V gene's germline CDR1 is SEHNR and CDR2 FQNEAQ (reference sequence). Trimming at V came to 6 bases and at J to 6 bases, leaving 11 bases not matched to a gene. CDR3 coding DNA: TGTGCCAGCAGTCCGATCAACGGACAGGCCGAGCAGTACTTC. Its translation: CASSPINGQAEQYF.

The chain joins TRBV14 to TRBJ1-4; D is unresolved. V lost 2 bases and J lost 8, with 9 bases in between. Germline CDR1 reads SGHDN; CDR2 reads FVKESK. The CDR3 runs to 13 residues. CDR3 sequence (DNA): TGTGCCAGCAGCCAATCACGAGGCGAAAAACTGTTTTTT. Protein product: CASSQSRGEKLFF.

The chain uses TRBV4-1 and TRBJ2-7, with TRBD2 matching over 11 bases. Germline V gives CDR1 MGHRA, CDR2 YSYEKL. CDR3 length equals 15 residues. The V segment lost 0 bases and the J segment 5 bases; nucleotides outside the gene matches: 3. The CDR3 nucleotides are TGCGCCAGCAGCCAAGATCGACTAGCGGGAAACGAGCAGTACTTC. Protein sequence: CASSQDRLAGNEQYF.

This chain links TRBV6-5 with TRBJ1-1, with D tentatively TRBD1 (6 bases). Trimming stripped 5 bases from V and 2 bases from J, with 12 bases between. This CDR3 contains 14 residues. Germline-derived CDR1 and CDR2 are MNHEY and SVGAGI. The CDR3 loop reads CASSLRTANTEAFF. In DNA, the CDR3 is TGTGCCAGCAGTCTGCGGACAGCTAACACTGAAGCTTTCTTT.

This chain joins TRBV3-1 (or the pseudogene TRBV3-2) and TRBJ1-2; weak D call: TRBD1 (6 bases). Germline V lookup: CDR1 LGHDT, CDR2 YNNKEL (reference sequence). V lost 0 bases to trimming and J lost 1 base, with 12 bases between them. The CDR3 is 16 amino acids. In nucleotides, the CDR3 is TGTGCCAGCAGCCAAGAGACTCAGGGGAATAACTATGGCTACACCTTC. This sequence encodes CASSQETQGNNYGYTF.

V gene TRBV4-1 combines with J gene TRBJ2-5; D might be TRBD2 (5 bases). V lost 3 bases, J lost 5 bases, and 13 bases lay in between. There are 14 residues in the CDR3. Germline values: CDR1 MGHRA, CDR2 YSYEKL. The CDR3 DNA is TGCGCCAGCAGCCATCTAGCTAGTTCCGAGACCCAGTACTTC. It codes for CASSHLASSETQYF.

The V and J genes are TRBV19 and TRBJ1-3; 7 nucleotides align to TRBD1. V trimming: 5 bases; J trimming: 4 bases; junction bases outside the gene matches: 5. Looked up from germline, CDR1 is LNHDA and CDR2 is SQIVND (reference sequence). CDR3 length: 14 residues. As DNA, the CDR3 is TGTGCCAGTAGTCCCTTGGACAGGGGAAACACCATATATTTT. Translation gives CASSPLDRGNTIYF.

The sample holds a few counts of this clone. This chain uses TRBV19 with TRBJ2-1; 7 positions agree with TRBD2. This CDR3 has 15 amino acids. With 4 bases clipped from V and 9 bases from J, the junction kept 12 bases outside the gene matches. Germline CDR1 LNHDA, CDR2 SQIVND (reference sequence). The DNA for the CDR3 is TGTGCCAGTAGTACCACGGGACTACTATCGGGTGAGCAGTTCTTC. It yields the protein CASSTTGLLSGEQFF.

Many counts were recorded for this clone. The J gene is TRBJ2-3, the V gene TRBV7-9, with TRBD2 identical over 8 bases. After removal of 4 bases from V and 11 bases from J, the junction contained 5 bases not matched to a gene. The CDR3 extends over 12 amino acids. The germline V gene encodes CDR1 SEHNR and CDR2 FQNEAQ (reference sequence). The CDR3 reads CASSSGTRRQYF. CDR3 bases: TGTGCCAGCAGCTCAGGGACTAGAAGGCAGTATTTT.

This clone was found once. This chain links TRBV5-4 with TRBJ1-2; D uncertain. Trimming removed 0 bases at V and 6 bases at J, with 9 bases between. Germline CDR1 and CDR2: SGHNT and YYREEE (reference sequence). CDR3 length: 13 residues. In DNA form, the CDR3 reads TGTGCCAGCAGCTTGGACAGAGGGAATGGCTACACCTTC. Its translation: CASSLDRGNGYTF. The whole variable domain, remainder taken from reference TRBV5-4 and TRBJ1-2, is ETGVTQSPTHLIKTRGQQVTLRCSSQSGHNTVSWYQQALGQGPQFIFQYYREEENGRGNFPPRFSGLQFPNYSSELNVNALELDDSALYLCASSLDRGNGYTFGSGTRLTVV.

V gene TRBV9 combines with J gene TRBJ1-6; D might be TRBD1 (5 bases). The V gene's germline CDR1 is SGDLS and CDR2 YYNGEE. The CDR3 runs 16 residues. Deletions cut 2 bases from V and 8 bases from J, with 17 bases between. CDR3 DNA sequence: TGTGCCAGCAGCGTGGGGAGGGGCGGCAGGGATTCACCCCTCCACTTT. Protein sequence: CASSVGRGGRDSPLHF.

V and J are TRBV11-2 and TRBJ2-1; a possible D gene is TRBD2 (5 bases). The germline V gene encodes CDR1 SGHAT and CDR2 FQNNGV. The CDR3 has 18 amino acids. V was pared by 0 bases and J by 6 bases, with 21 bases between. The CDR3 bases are TGTGCCAGCAGCTTAGATCTCCCGGGATATGTAGGACCCAATGAGCAGTTCTTC. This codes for CASSLDLPGYVGPNEQFF.

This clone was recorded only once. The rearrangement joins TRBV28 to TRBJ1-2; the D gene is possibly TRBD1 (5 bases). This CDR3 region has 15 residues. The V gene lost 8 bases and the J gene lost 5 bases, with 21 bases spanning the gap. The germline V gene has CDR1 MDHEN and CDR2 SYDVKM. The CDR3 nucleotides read TGTGCCAGCGGGGGGGGAGTCCTTACCGGATATGGCTACACCTTC. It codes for CASGGGVLTGYGYTF.

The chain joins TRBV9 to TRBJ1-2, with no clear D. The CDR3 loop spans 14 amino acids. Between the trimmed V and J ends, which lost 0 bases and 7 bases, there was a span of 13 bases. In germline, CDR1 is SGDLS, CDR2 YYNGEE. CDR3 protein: CASSVDGQVGGYTF. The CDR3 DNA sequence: TGTGCCAGCAGCGTAGATGGTCAGGTGGGTGGCTACACCTTC.

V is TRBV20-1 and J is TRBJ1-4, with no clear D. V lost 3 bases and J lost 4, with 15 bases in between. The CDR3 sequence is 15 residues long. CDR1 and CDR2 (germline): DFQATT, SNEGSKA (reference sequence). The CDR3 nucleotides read TGCAGTGCTAGTTTAACAGCAAGAATTAATGAAAAACTGTTTTTT. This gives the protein CSASLTARINEKLFF.

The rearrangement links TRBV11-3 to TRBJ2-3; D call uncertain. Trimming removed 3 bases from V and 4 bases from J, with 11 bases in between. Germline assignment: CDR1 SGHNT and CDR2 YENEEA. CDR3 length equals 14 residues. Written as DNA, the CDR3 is TGTGCCAGCAGCTTCTACCCCCCTCCAGATACGCAGTATTTT. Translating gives CASSFYPPPDTQYF.

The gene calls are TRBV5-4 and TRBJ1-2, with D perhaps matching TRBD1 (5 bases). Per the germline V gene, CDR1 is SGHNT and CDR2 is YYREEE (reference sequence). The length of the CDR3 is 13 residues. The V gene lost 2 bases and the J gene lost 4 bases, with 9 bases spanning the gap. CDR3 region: CASSFREAYGYTF. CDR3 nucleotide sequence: TGTGCCAGCAGCTTCAGGGAGGCCTATGGCTACACCTTC.

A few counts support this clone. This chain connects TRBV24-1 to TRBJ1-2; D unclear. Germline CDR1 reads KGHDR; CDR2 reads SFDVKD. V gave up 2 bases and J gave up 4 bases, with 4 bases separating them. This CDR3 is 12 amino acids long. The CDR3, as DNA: TGTGCCACCAGTGATTCCTCCTATGGCTACACCTTC. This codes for CATSDSSYGYTF.

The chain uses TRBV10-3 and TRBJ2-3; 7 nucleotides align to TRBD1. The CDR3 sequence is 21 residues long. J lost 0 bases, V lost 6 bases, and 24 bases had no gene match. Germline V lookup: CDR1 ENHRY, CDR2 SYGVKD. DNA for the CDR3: TGTGCCATCAGCTTACCGCCGGGACAGCCTCACGAAACCCTGAGCACAGATACGCAGTATTTT. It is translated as CAISLPPGQPHETLSTDTQYF.

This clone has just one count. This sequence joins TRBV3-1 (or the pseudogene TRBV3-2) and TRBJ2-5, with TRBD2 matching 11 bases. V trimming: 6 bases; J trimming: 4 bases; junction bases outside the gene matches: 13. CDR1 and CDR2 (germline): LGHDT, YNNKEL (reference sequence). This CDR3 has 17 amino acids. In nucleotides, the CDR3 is TGTGCCAGCAGTAATAGCGGGGGGGCCCCGGTACCAGAGACCCAGTACTTC. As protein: CASSNSGGAPVPETQYF.

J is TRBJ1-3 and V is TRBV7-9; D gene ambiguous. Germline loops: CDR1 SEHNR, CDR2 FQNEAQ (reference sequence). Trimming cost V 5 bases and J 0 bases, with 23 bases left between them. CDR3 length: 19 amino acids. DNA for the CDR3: TGTGCCAGCAGCCGTCCCCGACGTTTAACAGCCGACTCTGGAAACACCATATATTTT. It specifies CASSRPRRLTADSGNTIYF.